The clone carrying this TCR beta chain appeared a few times. Its antigen remains unidentified. PCR primers comprised 60 Vbeta and 13 Jbeta primers. The assay was immunoSEQ multiplex PCR, and TCRdb's table has in-frame clones only and misses some. The table has 150,000 to 200,000 clones, 65% to 85% seen once. This entry is derived from a study of cytomegalovirus exposure and HLA in healthy donors. About the research overall: The Caucasian-associated ancestry cluster held roughly 80% of roughly 400 genotyped donors.

The CDR3 is 13 residues long. The V gene lost 2 bases and the J gene lost 2 bases, with 7 bases spanning the gap. The germline gives CDR1 SGHAT, CDR2 FQNNGV. Study-wide points: One variant, a missense change in DCLRE1C, was linked in a later analysis to TCR beta V- and J-gene trimming. 87-base-pair reads could not separate some V segments, including TRBV6-2 and TRBV6-3. Follow-up analysis seemed to connect common viral pathogens with several of the most significant clusters identified.

Sequencing was performed on PBMCs. The V and J genes are TRBV11-2 and TRBJ2-7; no clear D. The TCR originated in a man aged 18-30 years in good health and CMV-seronegative. The DNA for the CDR3 is TGTGCCAGCAGCTTAATGTCGGCCTACGAGCAGTACTTC. It codes for CASSLMSAYEQYF.